This T cell receptor (beta chain) emerged from a study of blood T cell repertoires in COVID-19. Data came from immunoSEQ multiplex PCR; TCRdb stores just in-frame clones and leaves some out. The sample has roughly 100,000 clones, approximately 90% seen once. The germline CDR1 and CDR2 sequences are SGHTA and FQGTGA. V lost 6 bases to trimming and J lost 2 bases; unmatched junction nucleotides: 8. The CDR3 loop spans 15 amino acids. The source material was peripheral blood. This clonotype originated in a woman over 75 with active COVID-19. The V call is TRBV7-3, the J call TRBJ2-3, with 7 nucleotides matching TRBD1. CDR3 in amino acids: CASSPGQIITDTQYF. The CDR3 nucleotides are TGTGCCAGCAGTCCGGGACAGATAATCACAGATACGCAGTATTTT.